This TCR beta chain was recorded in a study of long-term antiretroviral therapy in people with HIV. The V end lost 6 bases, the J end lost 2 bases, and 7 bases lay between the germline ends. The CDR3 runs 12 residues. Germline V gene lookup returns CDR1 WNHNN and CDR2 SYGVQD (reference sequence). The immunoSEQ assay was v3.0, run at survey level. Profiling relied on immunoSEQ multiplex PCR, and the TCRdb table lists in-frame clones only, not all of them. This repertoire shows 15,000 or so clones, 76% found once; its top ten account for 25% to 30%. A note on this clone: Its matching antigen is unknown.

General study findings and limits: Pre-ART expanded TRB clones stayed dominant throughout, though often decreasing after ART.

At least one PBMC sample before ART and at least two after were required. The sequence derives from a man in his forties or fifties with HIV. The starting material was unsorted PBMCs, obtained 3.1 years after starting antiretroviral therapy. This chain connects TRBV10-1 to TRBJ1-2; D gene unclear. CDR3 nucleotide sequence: TGCGCCAGCAGGGGCAGAAACTATGGCTACACCTTC. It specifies CASRGRNYGYTF.